The entry that follows covers one T cell receptor (beta chain) sequence. These data are taken from a study of blood T cell repertoires in COVID-19. Profiling relied on immunoSEQ multiplex PCR, and the TCRdb table lists in-frame clones only, not all of them. The table shows 60,000 or so clones, with 70% to 90% occurring only once. This sequence originates from a woman aged 70-85 years with active COVID-19. Sample: peripheral blood.

CDR3 bases: TGTGCCAGTATAAACGGATGGGGCGCGAACACTGAAGCTTTCTTT. It specifies CASINGWGANTEAFF. This rearrangement joins TRBV19 to TRBJ1-1, with a tentative D call TRBD1 (5 bases). There are 15 residues in the CDR3. Germline V gene sequence: CDR1 LNHDA, CDR2 SQIVND (reference sequence). The V end lost 7 bases, the J end lost 1 base, and 16 bases lay between the germline ends.